This TCR beta chain emerged from a study of T cell responses to AZD1222 COVID-19 vaccine. As for the study in general: Whether given at about 4 or about 12 weeks, second doses were pooled.

General observations from the study: Unmutated variant regions are reportedly the target of nearly half of TCRs that are spike-specific. The donors showed a predominance of white British ancestry and of females, with possible underestimation of clonal diversity. Spike was spanned by vaccine-associated CD4 TCRs, with dominance at 160-218 and 743-854.

Method: immunoSEQ multiplex PCR; TCRdb's copy keeps in-frame clones and lacks some. The repertoire includes roughly 150,000 clones, approximately 90% of them detected once, and 5% sits in the top ten. As regards this clone: Its antigen is as yet unknown.

Looked up from germline, CDR1 is LNHDA and CDR2 is SQIVND (reference sequence). V lost 2 bases, J lost 10 bases, and 15 bases lay in between. The CDR3 is 14 amino acids. The starting material was peripheral blood, obtained on day 0 of AZD1222 vaccination. V usage is TRBV19 and J usage is TRBJ2-1, with D tentatively TRBD2 (6 bases). This TCR came from an adult in good health. Here the CDR3 reads CASSIPPPRGEQFF. The CDR3 nucleotides are TGTGCCAGTAGTATACCGCCCCCTCGGGGGGAGCAGTTCTTC.